This T cell receptor (beta chain) was observed in a study of memory CD4+ T cells and cytomegalovirus serostatus. Overall study context: This sample comes from healthy Belgian adults, about nine CMV seropositive, about 23 seronegative.

How the authors handled the data: Out-of-frame sequences were removed, leaving around 2.2 million distinct TCRbeta sequences. Using immunoSEQ multiplex PCR, the repertoire was profiled, and TCRdb retains in-frame clones only, with some absent. V, J and clone size reflect that table, while D and trimming were determined from the DNA. This table has over 65,000 clones, about 76% appearing once. Of note for this clone: The antigen is unknown.

The sort gate was single viable CD3+CD4+CD8-CD45RO+ cells for memory CD4+ T cells. Notes on the study in general: Suggested: most of the CMV-linked TCR signature lies in CD4+ memory cells. CD4+ memory repertoires contained about two fifths of the 164 reported CMV TCRbeta sequences.

CDR1 is MDHEN, CDR2 SYDVKM, per germline. Losses at the gene ends were 3 bases for V and 6 bases for J; bases not matched to a gene: 5. The CDR3 length is 15 residues. The rearrangement links TRBV28 to TRBJ2-2, with TRBD2 matching over 9 bases. Source material: memory CD4+ T cells from blood. The clonotype comes from an adult in good health and CMV-seropositive. As DNA, the CDR3 is TGTGCCAGCAGTTTTGAGGGACTAGCTGCCGGGGAGCTGTTTTTT. Its protein is CASSFEGLAAGELFF.